This T cell receptor beta chain was captured by sequencing in a study of blood T cell repertoires in COVID-19. Trimming removed 0 bases from V and 0 bases from J, with 9 bases in between. CDR1 SGHRS and CDR2 YFSETQ come from the germline V gene. This CDR3 comprises 15 residues. TCRdb's copy holds only in-frame clones and misses some; the assay was immunoSEQ multiplex PCR. Here the sample spans 250,000 or so clones, about four fifths being singletons. This clone appeared a few times. Other DNA variants within this sample encode the same CDR3. The sequence was obtained from a man aged 25 to 40 who had recovered from COVID-19. The rearrangement links TRBV5-1 to TRBJ2-5, with TRBD1 as a possible D gene (6 bases). The source material was peripheral blood. The CDR3, as DNA: TGCGCCAGCAGCTTGGGGCAGGGGTACCAAGAGACCCAGTACTTC. It yields the protein CASSLGQGYQETQYF.